This T cell receptor (beta chain) was obtained from a study of blood T cell repertoires in COVID-19. Clones were sequenced by immunoSEQ multiplex PCR, and TCRdb holds only the in-frame ones, with some missing. Here the sample spans 300,000 to 400,000 clones, approximately 83% being singletons. This clone was seen only a few times. Participants had their cohort set by participant-reported clinical history. The CDR3 consists of 14 residues. Trimming at V came to 1 base and at J to 8 bases, leaving 7 bases not matched to a gene. Germline CDR1 and CDR2: MGHRA and YSYEKL. The chain employs TRBV4-1 and TRBJ1-2, with TRBD1 matching 7 bases. The clonotype originates from a woman aged 35 to 49 with acute COVID-19. Sequenced sample: PBMCs or T cells enriched from blood (not recorded which). The CDR3 region has the DNA TGCGCCAGCAGCCAAGGCGACAGGGTCGAGGGCTACACCTTC. Its protein is CASSQGDRVEGYTF.